Given below is one T cell receptor beta chain in context. TCRdb keeps only in-frame clones here, not all; method: immunoSEQ multiplex PCR. The sample has 100,000 to 150,000 clones, about 77% seen once; the top ten hold approximately 25%. The data stem from a study of blood T cell repertoires in COVID-19. Trimming cost V 4 bases and J 7 bases; bases outside gene matches: 4. CDR1 is MRHNA, CDR2 SNTAGT, per germline. The CDR3 runs 14 residues. Sequencing was performed on peripheral blood. The source is a human donor in a cohort sampled during active COVID-19. The chain joins TRBV6-4 to TRBJ2-1; 10 positions agree with TRBD2. This CDR3 reads CASSASGSGNEQFF. In DNA form, the CDR3 reads TGTGCCAGCAGTGCTAGCGGGAGTGGAAATGAGCAGTTCTTC.